This T cell receptor beta chain was recovered during a study of blood T cell repertoires in COVID-19. Background on the study: Both acute and convalescent COVID-19 samples were obtained from the United States, Italy and Spain. T cells, B-cell-depleted T cells, or PBMCs provided the cDNA or gDNA that served as material.

As processed by the authors: Quantification of nucleated cells was approximated via reference gene primer amplification. Some clones are missing from TCRdb's copy, which holds only in-frame ones; the method was immunoSEQ multiplex PCR. V and J calls and clone size are those listed in that table; D and trimming were worked out from the DNA. The sample lists under 200,000 clones, roughly 90% occurring once. The count of this clone is one. The sequenced sample was peripheral blood. This receptor was obtained from a woman in her 70s with acute or convalescent COVID-19.

For the CDR3, the DNA is TGTGCCAGTAGTACTGCTCCAGGGGGCTGGGGCTACACCTTC. It specifies CASSTAPGGWGYTF. This chain connects TRBV19 to TRBJ1-2, with 8 nucleotides matching TRBD1. From germline, CDR1 is LNHDA and CDR2 SQIVND (reference sequence). The V gene end was trimmed by 4 bases and the J gene end by 8 bases; junction bases not matched to a gene: 9. The CDR3 covers 14 residues.